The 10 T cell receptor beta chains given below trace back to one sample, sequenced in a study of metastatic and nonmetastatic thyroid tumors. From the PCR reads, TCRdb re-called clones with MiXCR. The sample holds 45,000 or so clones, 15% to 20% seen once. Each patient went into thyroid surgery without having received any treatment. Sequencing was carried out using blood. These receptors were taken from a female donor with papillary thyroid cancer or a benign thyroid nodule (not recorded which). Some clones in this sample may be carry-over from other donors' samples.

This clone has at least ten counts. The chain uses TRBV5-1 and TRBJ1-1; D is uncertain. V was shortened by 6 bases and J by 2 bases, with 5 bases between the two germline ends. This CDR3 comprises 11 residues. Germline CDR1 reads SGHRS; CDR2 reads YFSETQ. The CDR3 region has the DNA TGCGCCAGCACCGGAAACACTGAAGCTTTCTTT. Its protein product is CASTGNTEAFF. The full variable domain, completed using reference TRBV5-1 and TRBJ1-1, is KAGVTQTPRYLIKTRGQQVTLSCSPISGHRSVSWYQQTPGQGLQFLFEYFSETQRNKGNFPGRFSGRQFSNSRSEMNVSTLELGDSALYLCASTGNTEAFFGQGTRLTVV.

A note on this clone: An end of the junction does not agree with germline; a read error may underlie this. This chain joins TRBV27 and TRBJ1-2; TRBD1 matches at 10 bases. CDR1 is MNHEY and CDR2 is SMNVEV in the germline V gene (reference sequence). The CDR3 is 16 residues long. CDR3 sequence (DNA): TGTGCCACCAGTGGCGGGACAGGGGATGGTTCGTATGGCTACACCTTC. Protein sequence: CATSGGTGDGSYGYTF.

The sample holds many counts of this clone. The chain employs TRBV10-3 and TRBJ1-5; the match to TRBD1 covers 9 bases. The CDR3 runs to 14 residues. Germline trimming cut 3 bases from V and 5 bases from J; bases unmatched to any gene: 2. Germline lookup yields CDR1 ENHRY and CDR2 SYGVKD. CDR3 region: CAISDRTGDQPQHF. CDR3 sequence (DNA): TGTGCCATCAGTGATAGGACAGGGGATCAGCCCCAGCATTTT.

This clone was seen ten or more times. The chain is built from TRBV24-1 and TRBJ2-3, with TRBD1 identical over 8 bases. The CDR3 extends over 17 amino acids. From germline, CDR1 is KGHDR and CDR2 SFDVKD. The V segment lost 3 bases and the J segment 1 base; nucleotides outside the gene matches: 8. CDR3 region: CATSDPGTGTGTDTQYF. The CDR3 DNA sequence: TGTGCCACCAGTGATCCAGGGACAGGCACAGGCACAGATACGCAGTATTTT.

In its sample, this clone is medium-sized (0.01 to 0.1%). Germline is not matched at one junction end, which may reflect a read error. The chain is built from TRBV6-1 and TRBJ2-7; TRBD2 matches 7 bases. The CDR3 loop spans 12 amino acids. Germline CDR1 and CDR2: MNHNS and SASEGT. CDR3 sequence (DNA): TGTGCCAGCAGTGAATATGGCGGGAGCGCGGACTTC. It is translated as CASSEYGGSADF.

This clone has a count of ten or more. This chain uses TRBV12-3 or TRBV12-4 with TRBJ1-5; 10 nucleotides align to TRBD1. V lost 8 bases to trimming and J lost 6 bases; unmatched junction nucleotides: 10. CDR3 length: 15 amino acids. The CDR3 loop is CASGDRQGATQPQHF. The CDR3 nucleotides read TGTGCCAGCGGAGACAGACAGGGGGCAACTCAGCCCCAGCATTTT.

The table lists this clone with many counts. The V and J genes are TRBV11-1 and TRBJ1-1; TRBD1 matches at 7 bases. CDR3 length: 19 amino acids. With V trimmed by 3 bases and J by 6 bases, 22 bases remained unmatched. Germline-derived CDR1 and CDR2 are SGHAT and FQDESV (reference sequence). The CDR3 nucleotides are TGTGCCAGCAGCTTGAGATTGGGGACAGCATCCCCCAGAGGGGCTGAAGCTTTCTTT. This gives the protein CASSLRLGTASPRGAEAFF.

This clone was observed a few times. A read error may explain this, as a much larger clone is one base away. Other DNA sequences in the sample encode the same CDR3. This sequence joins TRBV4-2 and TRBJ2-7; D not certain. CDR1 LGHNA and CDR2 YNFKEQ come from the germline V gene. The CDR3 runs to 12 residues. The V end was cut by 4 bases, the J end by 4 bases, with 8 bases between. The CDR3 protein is CASSPGSYEQYF. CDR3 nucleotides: TGTGCCAGCAGCCCGGGTTCATACGAGCAGTACTTC.

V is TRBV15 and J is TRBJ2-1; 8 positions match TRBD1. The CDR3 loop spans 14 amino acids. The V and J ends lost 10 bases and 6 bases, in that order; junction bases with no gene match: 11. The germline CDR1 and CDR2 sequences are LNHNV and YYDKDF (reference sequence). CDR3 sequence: CANTRDRGGNEQFF. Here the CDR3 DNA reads TGTGCCAACACCCGTGACAGGGGAGGCAATGAGCAGTTCTTC.

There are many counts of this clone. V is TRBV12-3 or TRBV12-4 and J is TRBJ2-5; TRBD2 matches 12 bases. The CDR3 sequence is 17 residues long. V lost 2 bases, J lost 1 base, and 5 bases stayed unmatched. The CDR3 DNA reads TGTGCCAGCAGTTTACTCGGACTAGCGGGACCCCAAGAGACCCAGTACTTC. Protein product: CASSLLGLAGPQETQYF.